The TCR beta chain described here comes from a study of molecular identifiers for immune sequencing clone quantification. Study-level background: In replicates, RNA from roughly 21,000 or 96,000 naive CD8 cells was divided five ways and four parts were sequenced.

TCRdb re-called the PCR reads with MiXCR, one entry per CDR3 protein. The data hold hundreds of thousands of distinct CDR3 sequences, with approximately 24% observed a single time. The table lists this clonotype with a few counts. Looked up from germline, CDR1 is LGHNA and CDR2 is YSLEER. Trimming removed 0 bases at V and 1 base at J, with 16 bases between. The CDR3 sequence is 18 residues long. This TCR was recovered from a human donor in good health. Some libraries in this study had Jurkat cell RNA spiked in. The J gene is TRBJ2-1, the V gene TRBV4-3, with D possibly matching TRBD2 (6 bases). What was sequenced was naive CD8+ T cells from blood, with Jurkat cell RNA spiked in. The subset is: FACS-sorted CD8+CD4-CCR7+CD45RA+ naive T cells. CDR3 region: CASSQDRGSGYSYNEQFF. The CDR3 DNA is TGCGCCAGCAGCCAAGATCGGGGTAGCGGTTATTCCTACAATGAGCAGTTCTTC.